A selection of T cell receptor beta chains follows, all from one sample in a study of OX40 agonist ivuxolimab in advanced cancers. Here immunoSEQ multiplex PCR was the method, and the copy in TCRdb shows in-frame clones only, minus some. Of more than 80,000 clones in the sample, roughly 91% were seen once. Specimen: CD4+ or CD8+ T cells sorted from blood, collected in a trial of the OX40 agonist ivuxolimab. These receptors originate from an adult with an advanced solid tumor such as melanoma, head and neck, liver or kidney cancer. CDR3s include the opening cysteine and the closing phenylalanine or tryptophan. Each record gives: V gene, CDR3 protein.

>TRBV7-2
CASSYLAGETYEQYF
>TRBV7-2
CASSLTGGRVETQYF
>TRBV7-2
CASGQGNQPQHF
>TRBV5-6
CASSFRTGKSSPLHF
>TRBV5-4
CASVVGQPGQGVYGYTF
>TRBV5-8
CASSRSYFGTDTQYF
>TRBV6-6
CASSDPTGIHEQYF
>TRBV7-8
CASSIPGVRNTIYF
>TRBV11-1
CASREGGEQYF
>TRBV5-5
CASSFELAFSYKQYF
>TRBV7-2
CASSVGPNTDTQYF
>TRBV5-4
CASSNGLVGAEQFF
>TRBV4-1
CASSQDQDRAYQPQHF
>TRBV11-3
CASSPDRGNTGELFF
>TRBV6-6
CASSYPDRGLYEQYF
>TRBV28
CASSSGPRTYEQYF
>TRBV11-2
CASSLGGAGLAALDTQYF
>TRBV19
CASSTRGQFETQYF
>TRBV18
CASSRQETQYF
>TRBV5-1
CASSLGGSQETQYF
>TRBV11-2
CASSLWEETQYF
>TRBV30
CAWDTMNTEAFF
>TRBV21-1
CASSKVERTGGQETQYF
>TRBV7-2
CASSPDRRSSYEQYF
>TRBV11-2
CASSLLGGDTDTQYF
>TRBV5-6
CASSLVAGGSGEQFF
>TRBV11-2
CASSPSNVLTF
>TRBV9
CASSKTSDPINEQFF
>TRBV7-2
CASSLGGLGVNQPQHF
>TRBV29-1
CSVEDRGETQYF
>TRBV7-6
CASSLVRLGSNEQFF
>TRBV6-1
CASSGQARQTIYF
>TRBV12-5
CASGLVNSFLGYNEQFF
>TRBV18
CASSPKTGGTGELFF
>TRBV18
CASSLSGTGLKGDYGYTF
>TRBV5-1
CASSILAGIVNEQFF
>TRBV4-3
CASSQDRWRTQYEQYF
>TRBV18
CASSPNSGGPLGYTF
>TRBV7-9
CASSSQGGVNEKLFF
>TRBV5-1
CASSLISGSPGREQFF
>TRBV7-2
CASSQRTSWQYF
>TRBV6-5
CASSSGLAGYEQYF
>TRBV5-6
CASSLLGQAQYEQYF
>TRBV25-1
CASRREGLLAGTDTQYF
>TRBV5-1
CASSPYLGGGNTIYF
>TRBV6-5
CASSDFTDTQYF
>TRBV4-3
CASSPEPLFNEQFF
>TRBV7-3
CASSLTRGLGELFF
>TRBV6-5
CASSYSGQRDQPQHF
>TRBV9
CASSATTGTDTQYF
>TRBV30
CAWSGYPNKVEAFF
>TRBV2
CASSEAYGTSGRRRETQYF
>TRBV19
CASSSGGFPFDEQFF
>TRBV15
CATSRGQRASGAHNEQFF
>TRBV28
CASRGTSGRAGEQFF